This T cell receptor beta chain was observed in a study of cytomegalovirus exposure and HLA in healthy donors. CDR3 length: 16 residues. V shed 5 bases, J shed 4 bases, and the junction held 12 bases outside the gene matches. Germline V gene sequence: CDR1 SEHNR, CDR2 FQNEAQ (reference sequence). PCR was performed using 60 Vbeta and 13 Jbeta primers. Method: immunoSEQ multiplex PCR; TCRdb's copy keeps in-frame clones and lacks some. The data hold about 130,000 clones, with roughly 80% observed a single time. On this clone itself: Its specificity is not known.

Notes on the study in general: Later on, an analysis showed TCR association rates differing by HLA locus, with DRB1 the most and HLA-C the fewest.

This chain links TRBV7-9 with TRBJ2-7; 9 bases are shared with TRBD2. The sequencing sample was made of PBMCs. The source is a man aged 25 to 40 in good health and CMV-seronegative. This CDR3 reads CASSTVSGRGMYEQYF. The CDR3 DNA follows: TGTGCCAGCAGCACCGTTAGCGGGAGAGGAATGTACGAGCAGTACTTC.